This is a list of T cell receptor beta chains from one sample in a study of blood T cell repertoires in COVID-19. Data came from immunoSEQ multiplex PCR; TCRdb stores just in-frame clones and leaves some out. The table lists tens of thousands of clones, approximately 83% of them singletons. What was sequenced was peripheral blood. The receptors derive from a woman aged 55-69 years with acute or convalescent COVID-19. Both conserved end residues are part of each CDR3. Clone size, where shown, is once, few, many, or a class for clones that have expanded.

>TRBJ1-1|TRBV5-1|14|-
CASSPTGGSTEAFF
>TRBJ1-1|TRBV18|15|-
CASSPTKQVNTEAFF
>TRBJ2-1|TRBV7-3|14|-
CASSFSGGLNEQFF
>TRBJ2-7|TRBV2|15|-
CASNKPGQEAYEQYF
>TRBJ1-5|TRBV6-5|13|-
CASRVQGNQPQHF
>TRBJ2-2|TRBV9|16|-
CASSVKQRGSTGELFF
>TRBJ2-7|TRBV19|14|-
CASSPDRARYEQYF
>TRBJ1-2|TRBV3-1/TRBV3-2|14|-
CASSQEVTTKGYTF
>TRBJ1-1|TRBV24-1|16|-
CATSDSAAQGKTEAFF
>TRBJ1-1|TRBV29-1|14|-
CSVEDRARGREAFF
>TRBJ2-3|TRBV5-1|17|-
CASSLALGRGGLNTQYF
>TRBJ1-2|TRBV7-2|12|few
CASSQAGYGYTF
>TRBJ1-2|TRBV4-2|14|-
CASSQDEGPYGYTF
>TRBJ1-5|TRBV10-1|15|-
CASSGGQGLGQPQHF
>TRBJ2-7|TRBV5-4|14|-
CASRIAGGSYEQYF
>TRBJ2-5|TRBV11-2|13|-
CASSLGTSKTQYF
>TRBJ2-1|TRBV11-3|15|few
CASSFRSGGAGEQFF
>TRBJ1-2|TRBV9|13|few
CASSMGQAYGYTF
>TRBJ2-7|TRBV6-5|16|-
CASSYSIPRTGEKQYF
>TRBJ2-3|TRBV4-1|15|few
CASSIAGGRTDTQYF
>TRBJ1-1|TRBV6-1|15|-
CASSELTGGATEAFF
>TRBJ1-5|TRBV15|13|-
CATSRQGNQPQHF
>TRBJ2-3|TRBV3-1/TRBV3-2|16|once
CASSLAGGRGADTQYF
>TRBJ1-2|TRBV7-9|16|-
CASSLASGTGERGYTF
>TRBJ1-1|TRBV7-3|13|-
CASSQGLGTEAFF
>TRBJ1-1|TRBV10-2|14|once
CASSTSTGNTEAFF
>TRBJ2-3|TRBV5-1|12|-
CASSLEGDTQYF
>TRBJ2-5|TRBV11-3|15|-
CASSLVGGVQETQYF
>TRBJ2-1|TRBV2|16|-
CASSPKLAGASNEQFF
>TRBJ2-1|TRBV6-1|17|-
CASSERSGGTAYNEQFF
>TRBJ2-1|TRBV24-1|16|-
CATSDGQELGRDEQFF
>TRBJ2-7|TRBV6-1|15|-
CASSEAGGSAYEQYF
>TRBJ1-1|TRBV18|12|few
CASSPSRTEAFF
>TRBJ2-4|TRBV18|16|-
CASSRPGPLGGNIQYF
>TRBJ2-3|TRBV3-1/TRBV3-2|14|-
CASSLGLPTDTQYF
>TRBJ1-1|TRBV2|14|-
CASSDYTGATEAFF
>TRBJ1-2|TRBV6-5|13|-
CASRTGQNYGYTF
>TRBJ2-2|TRBV5-1|14|once
CASSRLADTGELFF